This entry features one TCR beta chain sequence. Antigen specificity is unknown. This sample is part of a study of T cells in Graves' hyperthyroidism and ophthalmopathy. The wider study: Initial diagnosis, before any treatment, was when peripheral blood was collected.

TCR beta CDR3 regions were amplified from RNA. HTBI primers were used for first-round RT-PCR of the TCR CDR3. MiXCR, applied by TCRdb to the multiplex PCR reads, yields one record per CDR3 protein. The sample has some 270,000 distinct CDR3 sequences; 24% are singletons. Overall study results and limits: Blood also carried most thyroid clonotypes expanded above 0.001.

Used for diagnoses were clinical symptoms, serum thyroxine and TRAb, thyroid ultrasound and orbital computed tomography. The germline V gene encodes CDR1 SQVTM and CDR2 ANQGSEA. The ends lost 4 bases at V and 1 base at J; junction bases unmatched: 7. This CDR3 is built from 15 residues. This TCR was sampled from a woman in her forties with Graves' ophthalmopathy. This chain connects TRBV29-1 to TRBJ1-2; 9 positions match TRBD1. The sequenced material came from blood. The CDR3 is CSVAKGTGFNYGYTF. The DNA of the CDR3 is TGCAGCGTTGCCAAGGGGACAGGGTTTAACTATGGCTACACCTTC.